This T cell receptor beta chain was observed in a study of shared clonotypes between healthy human individuals (dated by TCRdb to 2018 to 2020). For context, the study as a whole: A few men and a couple of women, aged 18 to 49 years, made up the cohort. Per donor, three plates each were used for CD4 naive and CD4 memory, two for CD8 naive, and one for CD8 memory. Blood TCR repertoires of roughly five healthy adults were deeply sequenced to estimate repertoire size and the extent of clonotype sharing between individuals. Libraries were prepared and TCR repertoires were sequenced by different laboratories using diverse techniques, in order to increase sequencing depth and limit assay-specific biases. Per donor, leukapheresis produced somewhere between about 0.94 and 8.9 billion PBMCs.

Via the germline V gene (reference sequence), CDR1 is SGHNT and CDR2 YYREEE. The CDR3 has 18 amino acids, counting the end cysteine and phenylalanine. Of the read, only the CDR3 DNA is kept; its 54 bases are in frame from base 1. Trimmed from V: 4 bases; trimmed from J: 2 bases; junction bases lacking a gene match: 9. TCR CDR3 regions were amplified from genomic DNA by multiplex PCR using the deep immunoSEQ assay. Genomic DNA extracted from each cell subset was distributed evenly over all wells of several immunoSEQ 96-well plates, and each plate served as one replicate. For sorted subsets, 200 ng of genomic DNA, equivalent to some 33,000 T cell genomes, went into each replicate PCR. Purified libraries were measured with a Qubit 3.0 fluorometer, size-checked on a Bioanalyzer 2100, and measured again with the KAPA Library Quantification kit. A separate single-read 150-cycle Illumina NextSeq 550 flow cell was used to sequence each immunoSEQ 96-well plate. Per the authors' processing: Because the immunoSEQ output included only junctional sequences and no quality scores, the filtering could not be the same as the filtering used for full-length reads. Sequences were annotated with PyIR, a Python wrapper for IgBLAST v1.9, and V/J genes and CDR3 were assigned using IMGT germline references. Reads with weak V/J assignments (E-value above 1e-6), missing CDR3, stop codons, out-of-frame junctions, or ambiguous translated residues were removed. V3J clonotypes were defined by identical inferred V gene, J gene, and CDR3 amino acid sequence. To compute the percentage overlap between repertoires, the number of shared unique clonotypes was divided by the size of the smaller repertoire. RTK rarefaction, the Chao1 estimator, and Recon v2.1 estimates of unobserved clonotypes were used to assess repertoire richness. Generation probabilities for all TCRbeta clonotypes obtained by the gDNA method from a handful of donors were computed using OLGA. The clones in this table, taken by TCRdb from immuneACCESS, are in-frame only. Not every clone is retained; where verified, under half of the shortfall comes from an unresolved V gene, and the cause of the rest is unknown. That table gives V, J and clone size, and the DNA gave D and trimming. The sample records some 2.1 million clones, 90% to 95% of which are singletons. Roughly 0.13% of the sample belongs to the ten largest clones.

Here is what the overall study found, with its caveats: Around 5% of naive CD4, around 4% of naive CD8, about 2.5% of memory CD4, and around 0.4% of memory CD8 clonotypes were shared across a few donors. Clonotypes shared by all four sorted-subset donors showed higher generation probabilities than non-shared clonotypes. Larger estimated clonotype richness was generally found for naive subsets than for memory subsets. The small number of donors limited the genetic and exposure-history diversity represented. Pairwise subsampling indicated that sequencing depth was expected to affect the degree of clonotype sharing among donors. Only blood was sampled, and tissue TCR repertoires likely differ from those in blood. Incomplete sequencing was indicated by rarefaction of sorted-subset datasets, despite the large sequencing depth.

This clone was detected only once. Its recognized antigen is unknown. Per-base qualities were not stored, and no clone one base away is much larger. Donors were healthy HIV-negative adults with no recently reported acute infections or vaccinations. Every donor was a Caucasian adult living in Nashville, Tennessee, USA. Magnetic negative selection was used to enrich CD4+ T cells, after which naive cells were positively selected on CD45RA and the negative fraction became the memory subset. Blood was collected by leukapheresis, and PBMCs were isolated by Ficoll-Histopaque density gradient centrifugation and then cryopreserved in liquid nitrogen vapor phase. Analytical flow cytometry was used to check the purity and quantity of each magnetically sorted T cell population. Each sorted fraction had its genomic DNA isolated and then quantified by UV absorbance on a Nanodrop 2000c.

The sequence links TRBV5-4 to TRBJ2-3, with TRBD2 matching 14 junction bases. This clonotype was sampled from a man aged 18 to 29 in good health. Source material: naive CD4+ T cells sorted from blood. Per the publication, the cell subset or site label means: CD45RA+ positively selected. At the DNA level, the sequence is TGTGCCAGCAGCCCGGGGGGACTAGCGGGAGTACTCACAGATACGCAGTATTTT. Its protein reads: CASSPGGLAGVLTDTQYF.